This T cell receptor (beta chain) was identified during a study of beta chain features in type 1 diabetes. The CDR3 sequence is 13 residues long. Trimming pared 9 bases from V and 3 bases from J, leaving 14 bases between. The V gene's germline CDR1 is LNHDA and CDR2 SQIVND (reference sequence). Every isolated RNA sample was fully reverse transcribed, so sequencing captured expressed TCRB transcripts. Some clones are missing from TCRdb's copy, which holds only in-frame ones; the method was immunoSEQ multiplex PCR. The table records over 150,000 clones, about 13% of them present only once. This clone has just a few counts. Its antigen is undetermined. Study findings and constraints: Within patients, naive, central memory and Treg TCRB repertoires seemed more similar than within healthy donors. Patients with type 1 diabetes carried fewer insertions and had more deletions at their VDJ junctions. Shorter templates may be favored by PCR, equally so in patients and controls.

This clonotype was obtained from a young woman in good health. Sequencing used central memory CD4+ T cells from blood. The chain joins TRBV19 to TRBJ1-2; a possible D gene is TRBD1 (6 bases). CDR3 DNA sequence: TGTGCCAGCACATCGGACAGATACTATGGCTACACCTTC. Residues: CASTSDRYYGYTF.